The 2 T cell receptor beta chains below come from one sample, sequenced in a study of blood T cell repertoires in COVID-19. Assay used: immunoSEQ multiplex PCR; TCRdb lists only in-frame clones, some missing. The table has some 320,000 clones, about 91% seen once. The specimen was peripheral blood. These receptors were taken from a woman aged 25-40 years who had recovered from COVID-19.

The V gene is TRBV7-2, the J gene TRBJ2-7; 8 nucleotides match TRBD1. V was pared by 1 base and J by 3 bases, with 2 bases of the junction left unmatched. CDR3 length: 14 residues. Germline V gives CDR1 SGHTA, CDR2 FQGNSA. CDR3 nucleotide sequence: TGTGCCAGCAGCTTAGGGACAGGGAACTACGAGCAGTACTTC. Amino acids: CASSLGTGNYEQYF.

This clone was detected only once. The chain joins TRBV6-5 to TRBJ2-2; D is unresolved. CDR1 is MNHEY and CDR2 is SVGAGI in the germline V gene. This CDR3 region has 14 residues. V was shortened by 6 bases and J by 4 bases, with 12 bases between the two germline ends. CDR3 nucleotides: TGTGCCAGCAGGGTAACAGAAGCCACCGGGGAGCTGTTTTTT. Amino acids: CASRVTEATGELFF.